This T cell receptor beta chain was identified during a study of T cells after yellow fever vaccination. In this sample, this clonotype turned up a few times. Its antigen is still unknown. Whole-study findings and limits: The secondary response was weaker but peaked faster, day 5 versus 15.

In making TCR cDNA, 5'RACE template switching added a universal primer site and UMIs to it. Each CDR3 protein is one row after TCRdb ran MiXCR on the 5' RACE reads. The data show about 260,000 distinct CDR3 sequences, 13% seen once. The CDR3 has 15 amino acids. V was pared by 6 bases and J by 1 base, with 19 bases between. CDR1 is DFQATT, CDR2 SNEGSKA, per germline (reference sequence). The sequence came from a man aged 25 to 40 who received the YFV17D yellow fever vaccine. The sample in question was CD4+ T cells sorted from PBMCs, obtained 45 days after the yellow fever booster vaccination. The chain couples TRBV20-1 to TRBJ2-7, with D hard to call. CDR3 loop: CSAHRGAQTSYEQYF. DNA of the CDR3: TGCAGTGCCCACCGCGGAGCACAGACATCCTACGAGCAGTACTTC.